This T cell receptor (beta chain) was captured by sequencing in a study of cytomegalovirus exposure and HLA in healthy donors. Study-wide results and caveats: Subsequent analysis showed first-cohort TCR clusters tending to co-occur in roughly 130 validation repertoires. According to the study, 160 or so TCR beta chains were cytomegalovirus-associated.

This clone appeared a single time. Its target is not known. Using immunoSEQ multiplex PCR, the repertoire was profiled, and TCRdb retains in-frame clones only, with some absent. The table records under 200,000 clones, more than 80% of them present only once. What was sequenced was PBMCs. This TCR derives from a woman aged 18-35 years in good health and CMV-seropositive.

This CDR3 is CASSQGGGASVLYNEQFF. CDR3 sequence (DNA): TGCGCCAGCAGCCAAGGTGGGGGGGCTTCGGTGCTATACAATGAGCAGTTCTTC. The V call is TRBV4-3, the J call TRBJ2-1, with D possibly being TRBD2 (7 bases). The CDR3 contains 18 residues. CDR1 is LGHNA, CDR2 YSLEER, per germline. V was pared by 1 base and J by 4 bases, with 20 bases between.